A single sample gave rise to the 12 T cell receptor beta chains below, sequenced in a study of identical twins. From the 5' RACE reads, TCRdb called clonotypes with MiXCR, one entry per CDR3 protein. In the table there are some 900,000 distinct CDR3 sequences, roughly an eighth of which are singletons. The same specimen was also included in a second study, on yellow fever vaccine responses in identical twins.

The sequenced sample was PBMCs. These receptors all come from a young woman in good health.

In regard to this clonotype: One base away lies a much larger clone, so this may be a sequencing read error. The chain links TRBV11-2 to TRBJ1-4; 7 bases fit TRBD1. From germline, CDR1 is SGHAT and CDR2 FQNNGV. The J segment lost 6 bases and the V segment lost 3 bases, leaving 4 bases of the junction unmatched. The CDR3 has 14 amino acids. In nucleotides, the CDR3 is TGTGCCAGCAGCTTGAACAGGGGATATGAAAAACTGTTTTTT. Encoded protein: CASSLNRGYEKLFF.

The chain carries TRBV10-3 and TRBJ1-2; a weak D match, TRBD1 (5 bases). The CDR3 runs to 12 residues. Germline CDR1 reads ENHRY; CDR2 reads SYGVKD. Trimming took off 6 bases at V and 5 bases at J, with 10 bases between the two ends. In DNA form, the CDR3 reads TGTGCCATCAGAACGGGGGAGTATGGCTACACCTTC. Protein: CAIRTGEYGYTF.

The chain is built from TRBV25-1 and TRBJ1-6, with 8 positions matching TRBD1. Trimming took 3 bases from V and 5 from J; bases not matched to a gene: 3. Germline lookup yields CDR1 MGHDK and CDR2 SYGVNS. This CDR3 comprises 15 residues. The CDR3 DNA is TGTGCCAGCAGTGAGGGGGACAGGAATAATTCACCCCTCCACTTT. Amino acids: CASSEGDRNNSPLHF. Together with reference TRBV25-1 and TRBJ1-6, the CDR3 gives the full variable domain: EADIYQTPRYLVIGTGKKITLECSQTMGHDKMYWYQQDPGMELHLIHYSYGVNSTEKGDLSSESTVSRIRTEHFPLTLESARPSHTSQYLCASSEGDRNNSPLHFGNGTRLTVT.

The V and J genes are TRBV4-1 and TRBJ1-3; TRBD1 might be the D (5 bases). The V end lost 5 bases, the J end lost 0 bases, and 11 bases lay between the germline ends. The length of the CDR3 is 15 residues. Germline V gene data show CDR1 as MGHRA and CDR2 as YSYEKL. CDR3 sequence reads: CASSTPTASGNTIYF. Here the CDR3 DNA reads TGCGCCAGCAGCACTCCGACAGCCTCTGGAAACACCATATATTTT.

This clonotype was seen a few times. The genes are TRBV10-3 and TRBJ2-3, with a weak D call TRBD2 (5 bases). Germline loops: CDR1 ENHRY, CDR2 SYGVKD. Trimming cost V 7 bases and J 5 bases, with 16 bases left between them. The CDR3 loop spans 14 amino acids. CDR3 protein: CAIKRPDSGDTQYF. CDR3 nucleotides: TGTGCCATCAAAAGGCCGGACTCCGGAGATACGCAGTATTTT.

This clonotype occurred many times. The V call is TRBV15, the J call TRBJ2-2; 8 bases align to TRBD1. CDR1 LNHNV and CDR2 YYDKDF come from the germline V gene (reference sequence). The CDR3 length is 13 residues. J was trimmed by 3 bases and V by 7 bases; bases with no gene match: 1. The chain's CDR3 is CATKTGDTGELFF. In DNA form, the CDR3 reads TGTGCCACCAAGACAGGGGACACCGGGGAGCTGTTTTTT.

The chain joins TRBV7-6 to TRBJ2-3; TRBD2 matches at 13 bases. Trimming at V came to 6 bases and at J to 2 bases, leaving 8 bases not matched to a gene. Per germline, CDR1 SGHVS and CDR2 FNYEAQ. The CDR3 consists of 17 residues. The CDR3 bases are TGTGCCAGCAGTCCCGGGACTAGCGGGATTTACACAGATACGCAGTATTTT. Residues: CASSPGTSGIYTDTQYF. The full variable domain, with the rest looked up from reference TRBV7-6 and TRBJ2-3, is GAGVSQSPRYKVTKRGQDVALRCDPISGHVSLYWYRQALGQGPEFLTYFNYEAQQDKSGLPNDRFSAERPEGSISTLTIQRTEQRDSAMYRCASSPGTSGIYTDTQYFGPGTRLTVL.

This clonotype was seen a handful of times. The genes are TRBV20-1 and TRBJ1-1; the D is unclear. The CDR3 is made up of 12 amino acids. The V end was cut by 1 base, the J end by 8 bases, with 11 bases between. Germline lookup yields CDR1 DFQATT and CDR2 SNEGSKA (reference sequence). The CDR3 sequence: CSARGWTEEAFF. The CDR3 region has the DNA TGCAGTGCTAGAGGTTGGACGGAGGAAGCTTTCTTT.

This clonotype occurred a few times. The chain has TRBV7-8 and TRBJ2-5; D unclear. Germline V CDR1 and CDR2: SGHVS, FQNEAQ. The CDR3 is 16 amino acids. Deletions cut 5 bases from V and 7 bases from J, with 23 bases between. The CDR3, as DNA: TGTGCCAGCAGCCCCCAGTCGATAGGCTATGGTGGGACCCAGTACTTC. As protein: CASSPQSIGYGGTQYF.

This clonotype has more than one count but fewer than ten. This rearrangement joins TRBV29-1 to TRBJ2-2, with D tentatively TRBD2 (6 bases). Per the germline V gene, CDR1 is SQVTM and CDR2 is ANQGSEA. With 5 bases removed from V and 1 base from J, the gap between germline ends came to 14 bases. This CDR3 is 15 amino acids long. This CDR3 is CSVLEGKGNTGELFF. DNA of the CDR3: TGCAGCGTTCTGGAGGGTAAAGGGAACACCGGGGAGCTGTTTTTT.

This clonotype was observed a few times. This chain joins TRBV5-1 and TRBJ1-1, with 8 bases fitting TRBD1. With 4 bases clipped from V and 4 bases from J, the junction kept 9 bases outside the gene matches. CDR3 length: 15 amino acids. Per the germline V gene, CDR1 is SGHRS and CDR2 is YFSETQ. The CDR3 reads CASSLETGASTEAFF. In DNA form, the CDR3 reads TGCGCCAGCAGCCTCGAGACAGGGGCTAGCACTGAAGCTTTCTTT.

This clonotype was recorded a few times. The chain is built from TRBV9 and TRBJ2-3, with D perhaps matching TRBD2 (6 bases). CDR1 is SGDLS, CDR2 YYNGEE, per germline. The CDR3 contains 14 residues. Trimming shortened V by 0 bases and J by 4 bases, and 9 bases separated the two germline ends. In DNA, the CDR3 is TGTGCCAGCAGCGTAGCGGGAGCCGCAGATACGCAGTATTTT. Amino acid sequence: CASSVAGAADTQYF.